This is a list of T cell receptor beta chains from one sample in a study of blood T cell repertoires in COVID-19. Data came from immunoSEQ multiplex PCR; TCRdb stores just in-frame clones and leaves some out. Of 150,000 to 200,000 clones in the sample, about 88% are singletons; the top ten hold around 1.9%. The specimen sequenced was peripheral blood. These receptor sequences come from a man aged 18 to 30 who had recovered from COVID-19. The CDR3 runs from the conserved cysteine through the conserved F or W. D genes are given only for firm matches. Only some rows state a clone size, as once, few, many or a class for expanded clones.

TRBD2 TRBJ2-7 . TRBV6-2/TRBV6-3 TGTGCCAGCAGTTACTCGAAGACTAGCGGGCACTACGAGCAGTACTTC CASSYSKTSGHYEQYF
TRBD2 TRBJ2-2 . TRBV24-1 TGTGCCACCAGTGATTCTAGCGGGAGGGCCGACACCGGGGAGCTGTTTTTT CATSDSSGRADTGELFF
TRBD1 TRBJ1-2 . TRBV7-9 TGTGCCAGCAGCCCCGGGACAGGGGTAGGTGGCTACACCTTC CASSPGTGVGGYTF
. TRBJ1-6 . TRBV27 TGTGCCAGCAGGCCACAGAATTCACCCCTCCACTTT CASRPQNSPLHF
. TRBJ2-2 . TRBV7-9 TGTGCCAGCAGCTTCTCTCTATCCAGGGAGCTGTTTTTT CASSFSLSRELFF
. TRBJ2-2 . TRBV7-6 TGTGCCAGCAGCGCCCTAGGGGGGGCCTCGAACACCGGGGAGCTGTTTTTT CASSALGGASNTGELFF
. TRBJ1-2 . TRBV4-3 TGCGCCAGCAGCCAAGACGCATCCGCGTATGGCTACACCTTC CASSQDASAYGYTF
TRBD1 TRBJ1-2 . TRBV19 TGTGCCACCCAACCCGGGACAGGGGGCCCGATTAACTATGGCTACACCTTC CATQPGTGGPINYGYTF
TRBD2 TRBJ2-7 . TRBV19 TGTGCCAGTAGTATAGGCGGGGGACCAACCTACGAGCAGTACTTC CASSIGGGPTYEQYF
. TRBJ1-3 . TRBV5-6 TGTGCCAGCAGCTTGATTCGGGCTGGAAACACCATATATTTT CASSLIRAGNTIYF
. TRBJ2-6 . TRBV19 TGTGCCAGTAGTAACCGACAGGTGAGCTCTGGGGCCAACGTCCTGACTTTC CASSNRQVSSGANVLTF
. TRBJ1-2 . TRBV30 TGTGCCTGGAGTTTCGCGGGAAACTATGGCTACACCTTC CAWSFAGNYGYTF
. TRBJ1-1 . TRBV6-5 TGTGCCAGCAGTTACTCCCCCAGGGGTCAGGGCTTCTTT CASSYSPRGQGFF
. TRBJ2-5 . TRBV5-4 TGTGCCAGCAGCTGGGACACTACCTGGGGGGAGACCCAGTACTTC CASSWDTTWGETQYF
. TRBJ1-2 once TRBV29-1 TGCAGCGTTGGAGGGGGGGTCGGCTACACCTTC CSVGGGVGYTF
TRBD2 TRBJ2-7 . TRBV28 TGTGCCAGCAGGTTAGCGGGCCTTAAAAAACGTACCTACGAGCAGTACTTC CASRLAGLKKRTYEQYF
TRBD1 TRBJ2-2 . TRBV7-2 TGTGCCAGCAACCCCAGGGGGCCGAACACCGGGGAGCTGTTTTTT CASNPRGPNTGELFF
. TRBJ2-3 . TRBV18 TGTGCCAGCTCACCACCTACGGCTAGCAGCACAGATACGCAGTATTTT CASSPPTASSTDTQYF
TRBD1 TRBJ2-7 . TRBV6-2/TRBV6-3 TGTGCCAGCAGCCAGAGGTGGACAGGGGCTACGCTGCCCTACGAGCAGTACTTC CASSQRWTGATLPYEQYF
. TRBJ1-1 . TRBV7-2 TGTGCCAGCAGCTTATGGCAGGGTAACACTGAAGCTTTCTTT CASSLWQGNTEAFF
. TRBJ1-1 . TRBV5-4 TGTGCCAGCAGACAAACAGGGTCTGAAGCTTTCTTT CASRQTGSEAFF